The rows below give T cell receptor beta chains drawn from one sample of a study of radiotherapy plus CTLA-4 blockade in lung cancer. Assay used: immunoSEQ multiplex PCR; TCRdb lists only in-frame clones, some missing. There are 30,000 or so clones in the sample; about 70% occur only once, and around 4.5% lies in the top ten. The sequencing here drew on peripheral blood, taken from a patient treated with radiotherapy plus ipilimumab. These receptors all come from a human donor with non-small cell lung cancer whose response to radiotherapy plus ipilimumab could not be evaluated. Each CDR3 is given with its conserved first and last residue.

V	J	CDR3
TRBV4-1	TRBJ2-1	CASSQGGAGLAFNEQFF
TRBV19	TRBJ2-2	CASSGRQGANGELFF
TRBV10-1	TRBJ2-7	CASSASSTGRLEQYF
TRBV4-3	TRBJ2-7	CASSLASERAYF
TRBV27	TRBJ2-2	CASSYKNTGELFF
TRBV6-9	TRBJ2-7	CASKRDPRGEQYF
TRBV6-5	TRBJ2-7	CASSYSYGGSSYEQYF
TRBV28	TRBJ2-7	CASSFDYTGSQYF
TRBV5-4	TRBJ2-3	CASSLPGASGSTDTQYF
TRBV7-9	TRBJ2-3	CASSLPGSHTDTQYF
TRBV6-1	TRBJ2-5	CASSEPGLAGATPETQYF
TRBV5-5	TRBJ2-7	CASSLVVFRDRSSYEQYF
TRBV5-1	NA	CASSWTSGRAGYEQYF
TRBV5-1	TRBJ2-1	CASSRPALSSYNEQFF
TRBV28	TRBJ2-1	CASSLAGLAGGIVEQFF
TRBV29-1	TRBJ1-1	CSVEPRGSTEAFF
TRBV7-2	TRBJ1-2	CASSRGQELYGYTF
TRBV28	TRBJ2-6	CASSSVGTGGLGANVLTF
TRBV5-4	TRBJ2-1	CASSLGASGTYNEQFF
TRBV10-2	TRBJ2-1	CASSGYKQQFF
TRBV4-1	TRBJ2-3	CASSQEKSGGRTDTQYF
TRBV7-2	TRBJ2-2	CASSSSRASGSTGELFF
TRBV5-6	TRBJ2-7	CASSWGPSSAPNEQYF
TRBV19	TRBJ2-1	CASSTVPGLAPYNEQFF
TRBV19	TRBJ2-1	CASSIVWRASYNEQFF
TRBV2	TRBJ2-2	CASSVVAGGINTGELFF
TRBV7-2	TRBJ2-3	CASSLNAGDTQYF
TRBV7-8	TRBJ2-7	CASSRLATSSYEQYF
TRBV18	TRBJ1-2	CASSPSGQGIMDYGYTF
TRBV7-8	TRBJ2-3	CASSLVGRGNTQYF
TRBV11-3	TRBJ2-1	CASSLAESSYNEQFF
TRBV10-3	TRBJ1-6	CAISSDSGSPLHF
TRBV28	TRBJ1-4	CASNRALGEKLFF
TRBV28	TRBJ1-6	CASSFVSNSPLHF
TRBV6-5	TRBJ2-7	CASIRVYEQYF
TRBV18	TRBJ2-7	CASSPSSRRYEQYF
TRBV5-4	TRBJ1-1	CASTGQGTMNTEAFF
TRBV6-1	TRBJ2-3	CASSVPGLDTQYF
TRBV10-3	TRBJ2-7	CASSREIGVRGYEQYF